The 14 T cell receptor beta chains below all came from one sample that was sequenced in a study of blood T cell repertoires in COVID-19. Sequencing was performed with immunoSEQ multiplex PCR; in TCRdb, only in-frame clones are kept and a portion is missing. The sample lists more than 90,000 clones, around 81% occurring once. The sample was peripheral blood. The origin of the receptors is a man in his 60s with acute or convalescent COVID-19.

By proportion, this clone is medium-sized. The V gene is TRBV2, the J gene TRBJ1-6; TRBD1 matches at 7 bases. CDR3 length: 16 residues. CDR1 is SNHLY and CDR2 is FYNNEI in the germline V gene. J lost 3 bases, V lost 6 bases, and 8 bases had no gene match. This CDR3 reads CASRDRVGGYNSPLHF. The CDR3 DNA reads as TGTGCCAGCAGAGACAGGGTCGGGGGCTATAATTCACCCCTCCACTTT.

V gene TRBV27 combines with J gene TRBJ2-1, with D possibly matching TRBD2 (5 bases). Germline V gene lookup returns CDR1 MNHEY and CDR2 SMNVEV (reference sequence). Trimming took off 2 bases at V and 3 bases at J, with 11 bases between the two ends. The CDR3 runs to 15 residues. CDR3 sequence: CASSLEGSVYNEQFF. The DNA for the CDR3 is TGTGCCAGCAGTTTAGAGGGTAGCGTCTACAATGAGCAGTTCTTC.

The chain links TRBV27 to TRBJ1-2; D is possibly TRBD1 (6 bases). CDR1 is MNHEY, CDR2 SMNVEV, per germline (reference sequence). The CDR3 has 14 residues. Trimming took 5 bases from V and 5 from J, leaving 15 bases between them. The CDR3 here is CASSRAERGYGYTF. For the CDR3, the DNA is TGTGCCAGCAGTCGGGCGGAAAGGGGGTATGGCTACACCTTC.

J is TRBJ2-3 and V is TRBV27, with TRBD2 matching 8 bases. Germline lookup yields CDR1 MNHEY and CDR2 SMNVEV (reference sequence). Trimming removed 2 bases from V and 2 bases from J; junction bases left unmatched: 21. The CDR3 length is 21 residues. CDR3 sequence reads: CASSLAGRLAGTTPPTDTQYF. The CDR3 DNA is TGTGCCAGCAGTTTAGCAGGGCGTCTAGCGGGCACAACTCCACCCACAGATACGCAGTATTTT.

The chain is built from TRBV11-3 and TRBJ2-5; the D gene is possibly TRBD2 (6 bases). The germline V and J ends were trimmed by 1 base and 6 bases, with 12 bases remaining between them. The CDR3 has 14 residues. Per germline, CDR1 SGHNT and CDR2 YENEEA. CDR3 coding DNA: TGTGCCAGCAGCTTAGCAGACCGGGAGAAGACCCAGTACTTC. This translates into CASSLADREKTQYF.

V is TRBV6-5 and J is TRBJ1-1, with D perhaps TRBD1 (6 bases). Germline V lookup: CDR1 MNHEY, CDR2 SVGAGI. Trimming removed 5 bases from V and 3 bases from J, with 13 bases in between. The CDR3 consists of 14 residues. CDR3 DNA sequence: TGTGCCAGCAGTACAGGGAGCTCGCACACTGAAGCTTTCTTT. Translation gives CASSTGSSHTEAFF.

The rearrangement uses TRBV5-5 and TRBJ2-2, with 13 bases that match TRBD2. V was clipped by 3 bases and J by 4 bases; unmatched bases: 3. Looked up from germline, CDR1 is SGHKS and CDR2 is YYEKEE (reference sequence). The CDR3 consists of 16 residues. As DNA, the CDR3 is TGTGCCAGCAGCTCGGGACTAGCGGGGATCACCGGGGAGCTGTTTTTT. Its translation: CASSSGLAGITGELFF.

The sample holds one count of this clone. This chain uses TRBV7-9 with TRBJ1-1, with 9 bases lining up with TRBD1. The CDR3 length is 14 residues. V dropped 3 bases and J dropped 5; count of bases not matched to a gene: 4. Germline CDR1 reads SEHNR; CDR2 reads FQNEAQ (reference sequence). DNA of the CDR3: TGTGCCAGCAGCTTCACAGGGGGCCCTACTGAAGCTTTCTTT. Translated: CASSFTGGPTEAFF.

As regards this clone: Other DNA sequences in this specimen translate into the identical CDR3. The V gene is TRBV4-3, the J gene TRBJ1-1, with 7 bases identical to TRBD1. From germline, CDR1 is LGHNA and CDR2 YSLEER. J gave up 1 base and V 3 bases, and 2 bases lay outside the gene matches. This CDR3 contains 14 residues. This CDR3 reads CASSQGQTNTEAFF. CDR3 nucleotide sequence: TGCGCCAGCAGCCAGGGACAGACGAACACTGAAGCTTTCTTT.

The chain has TRBV25-1 and TRBJ2-1, with D hard to call. This CDR3 contains 14 residues. Germline-derived CDR1 and CDR2 are MGHDK and SYGVNS. V lost 6 bases to trimming and J lost 0 bases, with 9 bases between them. The CDR3 is CASRPSSSYNEQFF. The DNA for the CDR3 is TGTGCCAGCAGACCCTCTAGCTCCTACAATGAGCAGTTCTTC.

This chain links TRBV28 with TRBJ1-1; D possibly corresponds to TRBD1 (6 bases). Germline loops: CDR1 MDHEN, CDR2 SYDVKM. The CDR3 totals 14 residues. Trimming took 7 bases from V and 3 from J, leaving 15 bases between them. This chain's CDR3 is CASTKDRDYTEAFF. CDR3 bases: TGTGCCAGCACCAAGGACAGAGACTACACTGAAGCTTTCTTT.

The CDR3 spells CASSLNPGPNSPLHF. CDR3 DNA: TGTGCCAGCAGCCTAAACCCTGGGCCCAATTCACCCCTCCACTTT. The J gene is TRBJ1-6, the V gene TRBV11-2; D is unclear. The CDR3 has 15 amino acids. V lost 5 bases and J lost 7, with 15 bases in between. Per germline, CDR1 SGHAT and CDR2 FQNNGV. The variable domain in full, with the rest retrieved from reference TRBV11-2 and TRBJ1-6, is EAGVAQSPRYKIIEKRQSVAFWCNPISGHATLYWYQQILGQGPKLLIQFQNNGVVDDSQLPKDRFSAERLKGVDSTLKIQPAKLEDSAVYLCASSLNPGPNSPLHFGNGTRLTVT.

This clone was recorded a few times. This sequence joins TRBV30 and TRBJ1-2, with 7 bases identical to TRBD1. V was pared by 4 bases and J by 3 bases, with 2 bases of the junction left unmatched. Germline CDR1 and CDR2: GTSNPN and SVGIG (reference sequence). This CDR3 is built from 12 residues. Written as DNA, the CDR3 is TGTGCCTGGACCGGGACAGACTATGGCTACACCTTC. It codes for CAWTGTDYGYTF.

V usage is TRBV24-1 and J usage is TRBJ2-7, with 10 bases fitting TRBD1. Germline lookup yields CDR1 KGHDR and CDR2 SFDVKD. The CDR3 extends over 14 amino acids. Trimming cost V 4 bases and J 5 bases; bases outside gene matches: 4. The CDR3 nucleotides are TGTGCCACCAGTGAAGGGACAGGGGTCAACGAGCAGTACTTC. It encodes CATSEGTGVNEQYF.